Shown below are 32 T cell receptor beta chains from a single sample sequenced in a study of regulatory T cells in long-lasting Graves disease. Building the TCR beta libraries relied on iRepertoire HTBI primers, and CDR3 regions underwent Arm-PCR. TCRdb independently ran MiXCR on the multiplex PCR reads; one entry per CDR3 protein. The sample carries around 500,000 distinct CDR3 sequences, less than 25% recorded once. Time point described: persistent/refractory GD, antithyroid drugs over 5 years with positive TRAb. Generation of the TCR library employed RNA extracted from PBMCs. The sequences come from peripheral blood mononuclear cells (PBMCs), collected when the disease was refractory, from a patient treated with antithyroid drugs. These receptors were obtained from a female donor with Graves disease.

This chain links TRBV5-1 with TRBJ1-6, with 7 bases fitting TRBD1. This CDR3 comprises 15 residues. Germline values: CDR1 SGHRS, CDR2 YFSETQ. Trimming at V came to 4 bases and at J to 11 bases, leaving 12 bases not matched to a gene. The CDR3 bases are TGCGCCAGCAGCCTCCACCAGGGGGGGAATCCACCCCTCCACTTT. It is translated as CASSLHQGGNPPLHF.

Ten or more counts support this clonotype. The chain combines TRBV20-1 with TRBJ1-2; TRBD1 might be the D (6 bases). Trimming removed 5 bases at V and 8 bases at J, with 12 bases between. Germline CDR1 DFQATT, CDR2 SNEGSKA (reference sequence). The CDR3 covers 11 residues. The CDR3 DNA follows: TGCAGTGCTTCAGGGGTCCGGGGCTACACCTTC. Its translation is CSASGVRGYTF.

This clonotype showed up just a few times. The chain has TRBV20-1 and TRBJ1-1; D unresolved. Trimming shortened V by 3 bases and J by 2 bases, and 10 bases separated the two germline ends. The germline V gene encodes CDR1 DFQATT and CDR2 SNEGSKA (reference sequence). CDR3 length: 13 amino acids. The CDR3 nucleotides are TGCAGTGCTAGGGGCAGCAAAAACACTGAAGCTTTCTTT. As protein: CSARGSKNTEAFF.

There are many counts of this clonotype. The chain combines TRBV12-3 or TRBV12-4 with TRBJ2-7; D tentatively fits TRBD1 or TRBD2 (5 bases each). The germline V and J ends were trimmed by 5 bases and 3 bases, with 14 bases remaining between them. The CDR3 totals 14 residues. The CDR3 DNA sequence: TGTGCCAGCAGTCCCACCGGGACGTACTACGAGCAGTACTTC. This translates into CASSPTGTYYEQYF.

The chain combines TRBV7-9 with TRBJ2-2; D not certain. The CDR3 is made up of 15 amino acids. V lost 0 bases and J lost 5, with 10 bases in between. The germline gives CDR1 SEHNR, CDR2 FQNEAQ (reference sequence). CDR3 DNA sequence: TGTGCCAGCAGCTTAGCGCTGTCATTAACCGGGGAGCTGTTTTTT. It translates to CASSLALSLTGELFF.

A single count supports this clonotype. The rearrangement joins TRBV6-2 or TRBV6-3 to TRBJ2-1; 13 nucleotides line up with TRBD2. The CDR3 contains 14 residues. Losses at the gene ends were 6 bases for V and 12 bases for J; bases not matched to a gene: 8. Per the germline V gene, CDR1 is MNHEY and CDR2 is SVGEGT. This CDR3 is CASSTGLAGDVQFF. Written as DNA, the CDR3 is TGTGCCAGCAGCACAGGACTAGCGGGAGATGTGCAGTTCTTC.

A few counts support this clonotype. The CDR3 sequence is CASSVDRANEQFF. In DNA form, the CDR3 reads TGTGCCAGCAGCGTGGACAGGGCAAATGAGCAGTTCTTC. This chain connects TRBV4-2 to TRBJ2-1; 8 positions match TRBD1. This CDR3 contains 13 residues. The V segment lost 5 bases and the J segment 7 bases; nucleotides outside the gene matches: 4. The V gene's germline CDR1 is LGHNA and CDR2 YNFKEQ.

This clonotype has at least ten counts. The chain is built from TRBV27 and TRBJ1-6, with D uncertain. The V and J ends lost 7 bases and 0 bases respectively, with 10 bases between them. The CDR3 is 15 amino acids. Germline lookup yields CDR1 MNHEY and CDR2 SMNVEV (reference sequence). The CDR3 loop is CASKHQSSYNSPLHF. The CDR3 coding sequence is TGTGCCAGCAAACATCAGAGCTCCTATAATTCACCCCTCCACTTT.

At least ten counts were recorded for this clonotype. The genes are TRBV28 and TRBJ1-5, with D unresolved. This CDR3 comprises 15 residues. Trimming took 5 bases from V and 7 from J, leaving 18 bases between them. Germline CDR1 MDHEN, CDR2 SYDVKM. In nucleotides, the CDR3 is TGTGCCAGCAGTCCTCGGTGGAATAAGGAGCAGCCCCAGCATTTT. Amino acids: CASSPRWNKEQPQHF.

This clonotype occurred many times. The gene calls are TRBV11-2 and TRBJ2-7; a weak D match, TRBD2 (6 bases). The V end lost 3 bases, the J end lost 0 bases, and 9 bases lay between the germline ends. This CDR3 has 14 residues. The germline V gene has CDR1 SGHAT and CDR2 FQNNGV. The CDR3 protein is CASSLGGTSYEQYF. For the CDR3, the DNA is TGTGCCAGCAGCTTGGGGGGAACCTCCTACGAGCAGTACTTC.

The chain carries TRBV4-3 and TRBJ2-5; the match to TRBD1 covers 9 bases. V lost 4 bases, J lost 5 bases, and 14 bases stayed unmatched. This CDR3 is 17 amino acids long. In germline, CDR1 is LGHNA, CDR2 YSLEER. CDR3 DNA sequence: TGCGCCAGCAGCCCGGGGCAGGGACAGGGCCTTTGGGAGACCCAGTACTTC. This codes for CASSPGQGQGLWETQYF.

This chain connects TRBV30 to TRBJ1-1, with D possibly TRBD1 on 5 matching bases. Trimming cost V 0 bases and J 7 bases, with 12 bases left between them. CDR1 is GTSNPN, CDR2 SVGIG, per germline (reference sequence). The CDR3 totals 13 residues. CDR3 sequence: CAWSVDSGGEAFF. The CDR3 DNA is TGTGCCTGGAGTGTTGACAGCGGTGGTGAAGCTTTCTTT.

In this sample, this clonotype turned up a few times. V and J are TRBV28 and TRBJ1-1; D may be TRBD1 (6 bases). There are 14 residues in the CDR3. Trimming removed 3 bases at V and 5 bases at J, with 13 bases between. Germline CDR1 and CDR2: MDHEN and SYDVKM. CDR3 DNA: TGTGCCAGCAGTTTGGCGGGGGGCAAGACTGAAGCTTTCTTT. As protein: CASSLAGGKTEAFF.

This clonotype has only a few counts. This chain connects TRBV6-9 to TRBJ1-1; D is ambiguous. This CDR3 region has 15 residues. Germline values: CDR1 MNHGY, CDR2 SVAAGI. Trimming took off 0 bases at V and 0 bases at J, with 8 bases between the two ends. The CDR3: CASSYSPPMNTEAFF. CDR3 DNA sequence: TGTGCCAGCAGTTATTCCCCCCCGATGAACACTGAAGCTTTCTTT.

This clonotype was detected many times. The V call is TRBV6-1, the J call TRBJ2-5; 7 nucleotides line up with TRBD1. With 6 bases clipped from V and 0 bases from J, the junction kept 7 bases outside the gene matches. Per germline, CDR1 MNHNS and CDR2 SASEGT. The CDR3 covers 15 residues. The CDR3 is CASRTQGVNQETQYF. The CDR3 coding sequence is TGTGCCAGCAGAACTCAGGGGGTAAACCAAGAGACCCAGTACTTC.

This sequence joins TRBV27 and TRBJ2-5; tentatively, D is TRBD1 (6 bases). Germline values: CDR1 MNHEY, CDR2 SMNVEV (reference sequence). V was clipped by 4 bases and J by 5 bases, with 14 bases between them. The CDR3 consists of 14 residues. This CDR3 reads CASSSPSGAETQYF. The CDR3 DNA sequence: TGTGCCAGCAGTTCTCCTTCAGGGGCTGAGACCCAGTACTTC.

The J gene is TRBJ2-5, the V gene TRBV13, with TRBD2 identical over 8 bases. This CDR3 region has 16 residues. V shed 5 bases and J 3 bases; nucleotides not matched to a gene: 11. Germline V gene sequence: CDR1 PRHDT, CDR2 FYEKMQ (reference sequence). CDR3 loop: CASSRLASSGKETQYF. The CDR3 DNA follows: TGTGCCAGCAGCCGCCTGGCGAGTAGCGGGAAAGAGACCCAGTACTTC.

In the case of this clonotype: This sequence may be a read error, since a much larger clone differs from it by one base. The rearrangement links TRBV28 to TRBJ1-4; a possible D gene is TRBD1 (5 bases). The CDR3 has 14 residues. Per the germline V gene, CDR1 is MDHEN and CDR2 is SYDVKM. The CDR3 nucleotides are TGTGCCAGCAGTCGGGGGTCGACTAATGAAAACCTGTTTTTT. This gives the protein CASSRGSTNENLFF.

The table lists this clonotype with a few counts. This chain links TRBV7-8 with TRBJ2-7; 9 nucleotides line up with TRBD1. With 6 bases clipped from V and 3 bases from J, the junction kept 9 bases outside the gene matches. Germline V gene data show CDR1 as SGHVS and CDR2 as FQNEAQ. This CDR3 is built from 15 residues. The CDR3 sequence is CASRPDRGLYYEQYF. As DNA, the CDR3 is TGTGCCAGCAGACCGGACAGGGGCTTGTACTACGAGCAGTACTTC. Full variable domain (rest looked up from reference TRBV7-8 and TRBJ2-7): GAGVSQSPRYKVAKRGQDVALRCDPISGHVSLFWYQQALGQGPEFLTYFQNEAQLDKSGLPSDRFFAERPEGSVSTLKIQRTQQEDSAVYLCASRPDRGLYYEQYFGPGTRLTVT.

This clonotype has at least ten counts. V usage is TRBV27 and J usage is TRBJ1-1; D gene unclear. Germline CDR1 MNHEY, CDR2 SMNVEV (reference sequence). The CDR3 contains 14 residues. V dropped 3 bases and J dropped 1 base, with 9 bases sitting between them. CDR3 DNA sequence: TGTGCCAGCAGTTTTCACAGTAGGAACACTGAAGCTTTCTTT. The encoded protein is CASSFHSRNTEAFF.

The rearrangement joins TRBV7-3 to TRBJ1-3, with D perhaps matching TRBD1 (6 bases). The CDR3 covers 15 residues. The germline CDR1 and CDR2 sequences are SGHTA and FQGTGA. Trimming shortened V by 7 bases and J by 0 bases, and 13 bases separated the two germline ends. CDR3 amino acids: CASTARGLSGNTIYF. CDR3 nucleotide sequence: TGTGCCAGCACCGCCCGGGGGCTCTCTGGAAACACCATATATTTT.

V usage is TRBV30 and J usage is TRBJ1-1; D is uncertain. Germline loops: CDR1 GTSNPN, CDR2 SVGIG (reference sequence). V was cut by 1 base and J by 1 base, with 16 bases left in between. The CDR3 totals 16 residues. CDR3 sequence reads: CAWSGLLDTRNTEAFF. CDR3 sequence (DNA): TGTGCCTGGAGTGGATTACTTGACACTAGGAACACTGAAGCTTTCTTT.

The chain employs TRBV30 and TRBJ2-7; possibly TRBD2 for D (5 bases). Trimming took off 2 bases at V and 2 bases at J, with 10 bases between the two ends. Germline lookup yields CDR1 GTSNPN and CDR2 SVGIG (reference sequence). The length of the CDR3 is 13 residues. CDR3: CAWSRLPTYEQYF. In DNA form, the CDR3 reads TGTGCCTGGAGTCGACTACCTACCTACGAGCAGTACTTC.

This clonotype was observed many times. The chain has TRBV28 and TRBJ1-4; no clear D gene. V gave up 4 bases and J gave up 11 bases, with 8 bases separating them. The CDR3 contains 11 residues. CDR1 is MDHEN, CDR2 SYDVKM, per germline. The chain's CDR3 is CASSSGGKLFF. DNA for the CDR3: TGTGCCAGCAGTTCGGGTGGGAAACTGTTTTTT.

This clonotype occurred many times. The V call is TRBV3-1, the J call TRBJ2-7; no clear D. Trimming removed 5 bases at V and 4 bases at J, with 6 bases between. The CDR3 runs 11 residues. In germline, CDR1 is LGHDT, CDR2 YNNKEL (reference sequence). The CDR3 loop reads CASSALYEQYF. Here the CDR3 DNA reads TGTGCCAGCAGCGCTCTATACGAGCAGTACTTC.

The sample holds a few counts of this clonotype. V gene TRBV29-1 combines with J gene TRBJ1-1; no clear D gene. The CDR3 contains 12 residues. V was clipped by 1 base and J by 7 bases, with 10 bases between them. Germline CDR1 reads SQVTM; CDR2 reads ANQGSEA. The CDR3 DNA reads as TGCAGCGTTGAAGGGGTTTTGGGTGAAGCTTTCTTT. Its translation: CSVEGVLGEAFF.

This clonotype was seen only a few times. The gene calls are TRBV20-1 and TRBJ2-7; D gene unclear. This CDR3 is 13 amino acids long. Trimming took off 1 base at V and 1 base at J, with 8 bases between the two ends. Germline CDR1 reads DFQATT; CDR2 reads SNEGSKA (reference sequence). DNA for the CDR3: TGCAGTGCTAGAGGGCGCGAGTCCTACGAGCAGTACTTC. Amino acid sequence: CSARGRESYEQYF.

In the case of this clonotype: A much larger clone lies one base from this, so it may be a read error. The V and J genes are TRBV6-1 and TRBJ1-2, with D unresolved. Germline V CDR1 and CDR2: MNHNS, SASEGT. The V end was cut by 7 bases, the J end by 3 bases, with 15 bases between. This CDR3 has 14 residues. CDR3 in amino acids: CASISSTLDYGYTF. The DNA of the CDR3 is TGTGCCAGCATTTCTTCGACCCTAGACTATGGCTACACCTTC.

A few counts support this clonotype. The chain joins TRBV12-3 or TRBV12-4 to TRBJ1-5; D is possibly TRBD1 (5 bases). Trimming cost V 3 bases and J 7 bases, with 13 bases left between them. CDR3 length: 14 amino acids. Here the CDR3 DNA reads TGTGCCAGCAGTTTCCGCCAGGGTGGCCAGCCCCAGCATTTT. It yields the protein CASSFRQGGQPQHF.

V usage is TRBV29-1 and J usage is TRBJ2-1, with D tentatively TRBD1 (5 bases). This CDR3 has 14 amino acids. Per the germline V gene, CDR1 is SQVTM and CDR2 is ANQGSEA. V was cut by 4 bases and J by 3 bases, with 13 bases left in between. The CDR3 sequence is CSVGKGEIYNEQFF. The CDR3 nucleotides read TGCAGCGTTGGCAAAGGGGAAATCTACAATGAGCAGTTCTTC.

This clonotype has ten or more counts. V gene TRBV3-1 combines with J gene TRBJ2-5; 7 bases are a match to TRBD1. The CDR3 runs 16 residues. Germline-derived CDR1 and CDR2 are LGHDT and YNNKEL (reference sequence). J lost 2 bases, V lost 2 bases, and 8 bases had no gene match. DNA of the CDR3: TGTGCCAGCAGCCAACCCTGGACAGGCACACAAGAGACCCAGTACTTC. This codes for CASSQPWTGTQETQYF.

The CDR3: CASSPDFGPYEQYF. CDR3 coding DNA: TGTGCCAGCAGTCCAGACTTTGGACCCTACGAGCAGTACTTC. This chain connects TRBV27 to TRBJ2-7; D not resolved. Germline CDR1 MNHEY, CDR2 SMNVEV (reference sequence). CDR3 length: 14 residues. Trimming cost V 5 bases and J 2 bases, with 13 bases left between them.